The 14 T cell receptor beta chains below come from one sample, sequenced in a study of T cell responses to AZD1222 COVID-19 vaccine. Sequencing was performed with immunoSEQ multiplex PCR; in TCRdb, only in-frame clones are kept and a portion is missing. The sample has 120,000 to 150,000 clones, about 93% seen once. The sample here was peripheral blood, taken 28 days after the second AZD1222 dose. These TCRs come from an adult who received the AZD1222 COVID-19 vaccine.

The chain joins TRBV29-1 to TRBJ2-1, with 9 bases lining up with TRBD1. V was clipped by 3 bases and J by 9 bases; unmatched bases: 15. This CDR3 contains 16 residues. The V gene's germline CDR1 is SQVTM and CDR2 ANQGSEA. Here the CDR3 reads CSVEATGTGTYGEQFF. As DNA, the CDR3 is TGCAGCGTTGAGGCGACCGGGACAGGGACTTACGGTGAGCAGTTCTTC.

This chain uses TRBV6-5 with TRBJ1-5; no clear D gene. The CDR3 sequence is 13 residues long. V dropped 4 bases and J dropped 6 bases, with 10 bases sitting between them. Germline V gene data show CDR1 as MNHEY and CDR2 as SVGAGI. The CDR3 protein is CASSSSGRQPQHF. CDR3 coding DNA: TGTGCCAGCAGTTCCTCCGGGCGTCAGCCCCAGCATTTT.

The chain recombines TRBV5-5 with TRBJ2-4, with TRBD1 identical over 7 bases. This CDR3 spans 14 amino acids. Germline V gene sequence: CDR1 SGHKS, CDR2 YYEKEE (reference sequence). J lost 6 bases, V lost 4 bases, and 7 bases had no gene match. Here the CDR3 reads CASSPDRVANIQYF. The CDR3 DNA is TGTGCCAGCAGCCCAGACAGGGTCGCAAACATTCAGTACTTC.

The chain links TRBV6-5 to TRBJ1-4, with D possibly matching TRBD1 (5 bases). The CDR3 totals 12 residues. Trimming cost V 0 bases and J 10 bases, with 6 bases left between them. CDR1 and CDR2 (germline): MNHEY, SVGAGI. CDR3 region: CASSYSGGKLFF. The CDR3 DNA follows: TGTGCCAGCAGTTACTCGGGGGGAAAACTGTTTTTT.

This sequence joins TRBV7-9 and TRBJ2-3, with D uncertain. This CDR3 spans 15 amino acids. Germline V gene data show CDR1 as SEHNR and CDR2 as FQNEAQ (reference sequence). V was clipped by 5 bases and J by 5 bases, with 17 bases between them. CDR3 sequence: CASSPDTGEGDTQYF. CDR3 nucleotides: TGTGCCAGCAGCCCCGACACGGGCGAAGGAGATACGCAGTATTTT.

This chain links TRBV6-5 with TRBJ2-5; TRBD2 matches 7 bases. V lost 2 bases and J lost 3; bases outside the gene matches: 0. In germline, CDR1 is MNHEY, CDR2 SVGAGI. The CDR3 spans 13 residues. The CDR3 reads CASSYGGEETQYF. The CDR3 nucleotides are TGTGCCAGCAGTTACGGGGGGGAAGAGACCCAGTACTTC.

This chain links TRBV29-1 with TRBJ2-7; the D is unclear. CDR1 and CDR2 (germline): SQVTM, ANQGSEA. V lost 3 bases and J 0 bases, leaving 12 bases between the germline ends. The CDR3 covers 14 residues. The CDR3 spells CSVEGFHDSYEQYF. In nucleotides, the CDR3 is TGCAGCGTTGAGGGGTTTCACGACTCCTACGAGCAGTACTTC.

The chain couples TRBV9 to TRBJ1-2, with a weak D call TRBD1 (5 bases). Germline CDR1 reads SGDLS; CDR2 reads YYNGEE. Trimming left V 5 bases short and J 3 bases short, with 8 bases between. The CDR3 contains 12 residues. CDR3 in DNA: TGTGCCAGCAGTCCGGGGGACTATGGCTACACCTTC. Translated, it gives CASSPGDYGYTF.

This chain links TRBV19 with TRBJ1-5; perhaps TRBD1 as D (5 bases). Germline loops: CDR1 LNHDA, CDR2 SQIVND (reference sequence). Trimming left V 0 bases short and J 11 bases short, with 17 bases between. This CDR3 has 15 residues. CDR3 residues: CASSIEGEVLGAQHF. For the CDR3, the DNA is TGTGCCAGTAGTATAGAGGGGGAGGTCCTAGGGGCCCAGCATTTT.

The count of this clone is one. The V and J genes are TRBV7-3 and TRBJ2-1; 7 bases agree with TRBD2. V lost 4 bases, J lost 8 bases, and 11 bases stayed unmatched. Germline CDR1 reads SGHTA; CDR2 reads FQGTGA. The length of the CDR3 is 15 residues. The CDR3 is CASSYYGGSAYEQFF. The DNA for the CDR3 is TGTGCCAGCAGCTACTATGGCGGGAGCGCTTATGAGCAGTTCTTC.

The V gene is TRBV12-3 or TRBV12-4, the J gene TRBJ1-2, with a weak D call TRBD1 (6 bases). The length of the CDR3 is 13 residues. V lost 0 bases, J lost 8 bases, and 10 bases lay in between. The CDR3: CASSLAPTGGYTF. CDR3 nucleotides: TGTGCCAGCAGTTTAGCGCCAACAGGGGGCTACACCTTC.

V gene TRBV7-8 combines with J gene TRBJ2-2; unclear D gene. Trimming removed 2 bases at V and 2 bases at J, with 9 bases between. The CDR3 has 15 amino acids. CDR1 and CDR2 from the germline V gene are SGHVS and FQNEAQ. The CDR3 is CASSLKLSNTGELFF. The CDR3 coding sequence is TGTGCCAGCAGCTTAAAACTGAGCAACACCGGGGAGCTGTTTTTT.

This chain connects TRBV10-3 to TRBJ1-2, with a weak D call TRBD1 (6 bases). Germline-derived CDR1 and CDR2 are ENHRY and SYGVKD. The CDR3 runs 14 residues. The V end lost 6 bases, the J end lost 1 base, and 12 bases lay between the germline ends. Written as DNA, the CDR3 is TGTGCCATCAGCTGGGGACAAAGTAACTATGGCTACACCTTC. Its translation is CAISWGQSNYGYTF.

This clone was recorded once. V and J are TRBV29-1 and TRBJ1-2; D unresolved. The germline V gene encodes CDR1 SQVTM and CDR2 ANQGSEA. CDR3 length: 13 residues. V was cut by 7 bases and J by 5 bases, with 17 bases left in between. The CDR3 loop reads CSAKDGLSYGYTF. CDR3 in DNA: TGCAGCGCTAAAGATGGACTGTCATATGGCTACACCTTC.